The next 21 T cell receptor beta chains were all read from a single sample in a study. Each CDR3 protein is one row after TCRdb ran MiXCR on the 5' RACE reads. Seen here are fewer than 80,000 distinct CDR3 sequences, approximately 23% observed once, and the top ten hold over 2.5%. Source material: memory CD4+ T cells sorted from a lymph node. Subset of the sample: memory CD4+ T cells, CD4+CD45RO+CD25-. Receptors originate from a female donor with breast cancer.

There are a few counts of this clonotype. The J gene is TRBJ1-1, the V gene TRBV20-1; D is undetermined. The germline V gene has CDR1 DFQATT and CDR2 SNEGSKA (reference sequence). The CDR3 totals 14 residues. V gave up 1 base and J gave up 0 bases, with 9 bases separating them. This CDR3 reads CSARGAVLNTEAFF. As DNA, the CDR3 is TGCAGTGCTAGAGGAGCGGTACTGAACACTGAAGCTTTCTTT.

This clonotype was observed a handful of times. This chain links TRBV7-6 with TRBJ2-5; D gene ambiguous. The germline CDR1 and CDR2 sequences are SGHVS and FNYEAQ. The V gene lost 5 bases and the J gene lost 5 bases, with 9 bases spanning the gap. The CDR3 is 12 residues long. In DNA form, the CDR3 reads TGTGCCAGCAGCAACCATGGGGAGACCCAGTACTTC. Its protein product is CASSNHGETQYF.

To note about this clonotype: It may be a read error: a sequence one base away is much more abundant. The chain carries TRBV20-1 and TRBJ1-2, with 10 bases that match TRBD1. Losses at the gene ends were 6 bases for V and 12 bases for J; bases not matched to a gene: 10. The germline V gene has CDR1 DFQATT and CDR2 SNEGSKA (reference sequence). The CDR3 length is 12 residues. CDR3 in amino acids: CSANRQGAGDTF. The CDR3 bases are TGCAGTGCCAATAGACAGGGGGCGGGAGACACCTTC.

A note on this clonotype: This may be a read error: a much more frequent sequence differs by one nucleotide. V is TRBV20-1 and J is TRBJ1-4; D not certain. The CDR3 totals 15 residues. The ends were cut back, 1 base at V and 3 bases at J, with 12 bases in the middle. CDR1 and CDR2 from the germline V gene are DFQATT and SNEGSKA (reference sequence). The CDR3 reads CSARGCAEPNEKLFF. The CDR3 nucleotides read TGCAGTGCTAGAGGGTGTGCGGAGCCTAATGAAAAACTGTTTTTT.

The chain has TRBV9 and TRBJ1-4, with D perhaps matching TRBD1 (6 bases). The length of the CDR3 is 15 residues. Trimming removed 0 bases from V and 4 bases from J, with 10 bases in between. CDR1 and CDR2 (germline): SGDLS, YYNGEE. CDR3 nucleotides: TGTGCCAGCAGCGTAGAACAGGGCATTAATGAAAAACTGTTTTTT. Encoded protein: CASSVEQGINEKLFF.

This clonotype has ten or more counts. The chain employs TRBV24-1 and TRBJ2-3; 8 nucleotides align to TRBD2. The germline gives CDR1 KGHDR, CDR2 SFDVKD. Trimming cost V 4 bases and J 5 bases; bases outside gene matches: 10. This CDR3 comprises 16 residues. The CDR3 region has the DNA TGTGCCACCAGTGACCAGACTAGCAGCGGGGGAGATACGCAGTATTTT. Translating gives CATSDQTSSGGDTQYF.

Note on this clonotype: The conserved phenylalanine or tryptophan is not found at the CDR3 terminus, so this likely reflects a read error. CDR3 sequence reads: CSARGQSNQPQHL. The CDR3 DNA reads TGCAGTGCTAGGGGGCAGAGCAATCAGCCCCAGCATTTG. V and J are TRBV20-1 and TRBJ1-5; possibly TRBD1 for D (5 bases). The germline V and J ends were trimmed by 3 bases and 1 base, with 7 bases remaining between them. Germline CDR1 DFQATT, CDR2 SNEGSKA (reference sequence). The CDR3 runs to 13 residues.

The chain combines TRBV7-2 with TRBJ2-4, with 8 bases matching TRBD2. The CDR3 covers 14 residues. Germline V lookup: CDR1 SGHTA, CDR2 FQGNSA. Here the CDR3 reads CATASPPRGDIQYF. CDR3 in DNA: TGTGCAACAGCCAGCCCCCCGCGGGGGGACATTCAGTACTTC.

The genes are TRBV18 and TRBJ2-7; tentative D call: TRBD1 (6 bases). The germline V gene has CDR1 KGHSH and CDR2 LQKENI. The V end lost 3 bases, the J end lost 3 bases, and 12 bases lay between the germline ends. The CDR3 loop spans 14 amino acids. The chain's CDR3 is CASSPTGHDYEQYF. CDR3 coding DNA: TGTGCCAGCTCACCGACGGGACACGACTACGAGCAGTACTTC.

In DNA form, the CDR3 reads TGTGCCAGCACGGGTAACACAGATACGCAGTATTTT. Its translation is CASTGNTDTQYF. This chain connects TRBV2 to TRBJ2-3, with no clear D. CDR1 and CDR2 (germline): SNHLY, FYNNEI. The CDR3 loop spans 12 amino acids. The V and J ends lost 7 bases and 2 bases respectively, with 7 bases between them.

This clonotype was seen only a few times. The V call is TRBV7-9, the J call TRBJ2-2; D unclear. Germline CDR1 and CDR2: SEHNR and FQNEAQ (reference sequence). V gave up 2 bases and J gave up 1 base, with 5 bases separating them. The CDR3 length is 14 residues. The CDR3 DNA reads as TGTGCCAGCAGCTTAAACCAGAACACCGGGGAGCTGTTTTTT. Translated: CASSLNQNTGELFF.

This clonotype was counted many times. The V call is TRBV6-1, the J call TRBJ1-2; D not resolved. The CDR3 covers 15 residues. The germline CDR1 and CDR2 sequences are MNHNS and SASEGT. V lost 0 bases and J 6 bases, leaving 14 bases between the germline ends. In DNA, the CDR3 is TGTGCCAGCAGTGAAGCCCCGCAGAGGATCGATGGCTACACCTTC. It specifies CASSEAPQRIDGYTF.

On this clonotype itself: This may be a read error: a much more frequent sequence differs by one nucleotide. This chain joins TRBV7-2 and TRBJ1-2, with D possibly TRBD1 on 5 matching bases. Germline V gene sequence: CDR1 SGHTA, CDR2 FQGNSA. The CDR3 runs to 15 residues. CDR3 coding DNA: TGTGCCGGCAGCGAATACCGGCAGGGATCCTATGGCTACACCTTC. Amino acids: CAGSEYRQGSYGYTF.

The chain links TRBV7-9 to TRBJ2-3, with D possibly being TRBD2 (5 bases). V lost 3 bases and J 2 bases, leaving 9 bases between the germline ends. Per the germline V gene, CDR1 is SEHNR and CDR2 is FQNEAQ (reference sequence). CDR3 size: 14 residues. CDR3 amino acids: CASSLSRDTDTQYF. The CDR3 DNA reads as TGTGCCAGCAGCTTGTCGAGGGACACAGATACGCAGTATTTT.

The CDR3 region is CASSKLGHVPGETQYF. In nucleotides, the CDR3 is TGTGCCAGCAGCAAGCTCGGACACGTCCCCGGAGAGACCCAGTACTTC. The chain carries TRBV5-5 and TRBJ2-5, with TRBD1 as a possible D gene (5 bases). The length of the CDR3 is 16 residues. Trimming removed 4 bases at V and 4 bases at J, with 20 bases between. Germline CDR1 reads SGHKS; CDR2 reads YYEKEE (reference sequence). Based on the CDR3 plus reference TRBV5-5 and TRBJ2-5, the full variable domain is DAGVTQSPTHLIKTRGQQVTLRCSPISGHKSVSWYQQVLGQGPQFIFQYYEKEERGRGNFPDRFSARQFPNYSSELNVNALLLGDSALYLCASSKLGHVPGETQYFGPGTRLLVL.

A few counts support this clonotype. This chain connects TRBV7-2 to TRBJ1-5; D not resolved. CDR1 SGHTA and CDR2 FQGNSA come from the germline V gene. Deletions cut 3 bases from V and 5 bases from J, with 8 bases between. CDR3 length equals 13 residues. CDR3 loop: CASSFLIDQPQHF. CDR3 nucleotide sequence: TGTGCCAGCAGCTTTCTTATCGATCAGCCCCAGCATTTT.

The rearrangement joins TRBV6-1 to TRBJ2-5, with 8 bases lining up with TRBD1. The germline CDR1 and CDR2 sequences are MNHNS and SASEGT. Losses at the gene ends were 6 bases for V and 4 bases for J; bases not matched to a gene: 13. The CDR3 has 16 amino acids. CDR3: CASRDSDRGWGETQYF. CDR3 in DNA: TGTGCCAGCAGAGATAGCGACAGGGGTTGGGGAGAGACCCAGTACTTC.

Ten or more counts support this clonotype. The chain combines TRBV7-9 with TRBJ2-1; weak D call: TRBD1 (5 bases). V was cut by 3 bases and J by 4 bases, with 10 bases left in between. Germline assignment: CDR1 SEHNR and CDR2 FQNEAQ (reference sequence). There are 14 residues in the CDR3. The CDR3 sequence: CASSLDTWYNEQFF. For the CDR3, the DNA is TGTGCCAGCAGCTTGGACACTTGGTACAATGAGCAGTTCTTC.

The chain combines TRBV28 with TRBJ1-4; D ambiguous. V lost 8 bases, J lost 6 bases, and 10 bases lay in between. The CDR3 runs 12 residues. Looked up from germline, CDR1 is MDHEN and CDR2 is SYDVKM. CDR3 protein: CASAARHEKLFF. In nucleotides, the CDR3 is TGTGCCAGCGCAGCGAGACATGAAAAACTGTTTTTT.

This clonotype was found a few times. The chain is built from TRBV7-2 and TRBJ2-5, with TRBD2 matching 7 bases. The germline V gene encodes CDR1 SGHTA and CDR2 FQGNSA. The CDR3 is made up of 15 amino acids. The J segment lost 0 bases and the V segment lost 3 bases, leaving 4 bases of the junction unmatched. Written as DNA, the CDR3 is TGTGCCAGCAGCTTCACTAGCGTGAACCAAGAGACCCAGTACTTC. Protein sequence: CASSFTSVNQETQYF.

Comment on this clonotype: At one boundary the junction diverges from the germline segment, which might be a read error. CDR3 sequence: CAVQQGALNTEALF. The CDR3 DNA is TGTGCCGTCCAACAGGGTGCCCTGAACACTGAAGCTCTCTTT. The genes are TRBV10-3 and TRBJ1-1, with D maybe TRBD1 (6 bases). Germline-derived CDR1 and CDR2 are ENHRY and SYGVKD. The CDR3 loop spans 14 amino acids.